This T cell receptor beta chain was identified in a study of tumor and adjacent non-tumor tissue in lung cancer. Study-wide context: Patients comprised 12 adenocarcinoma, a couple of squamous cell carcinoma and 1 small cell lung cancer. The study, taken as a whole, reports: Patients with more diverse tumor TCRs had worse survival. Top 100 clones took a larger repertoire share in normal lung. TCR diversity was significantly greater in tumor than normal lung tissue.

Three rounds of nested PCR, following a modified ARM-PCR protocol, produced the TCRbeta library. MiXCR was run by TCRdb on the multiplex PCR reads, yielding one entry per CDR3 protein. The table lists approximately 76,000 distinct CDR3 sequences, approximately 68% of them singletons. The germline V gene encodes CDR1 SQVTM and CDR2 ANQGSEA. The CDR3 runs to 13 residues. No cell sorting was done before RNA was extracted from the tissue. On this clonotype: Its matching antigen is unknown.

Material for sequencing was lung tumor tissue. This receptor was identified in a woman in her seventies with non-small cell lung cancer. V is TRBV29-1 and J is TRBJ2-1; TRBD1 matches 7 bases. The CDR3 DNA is TGCATCGGGGAGACAGGGTCGTGGAGTGAGCAGTTCTTC. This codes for CIGETGSWSEQFF.